This T cell receptor beta chain was recovered during a study of blood T cell repertoires in COVID-19. Study-level information: T cells, B-cell-depleted T cells, or PBMCs supplied cDNA or gDNA.

Living in about two dozen US areas, the participants were between roughly 18 and 90 years of age. In assigning cohorts, the study relied on participant-reported clinical history. In the study's own analysis: Counts of nucleated cells, estimated from reference gene primer amplification, were obtained. TCRdb's copy holds only in-frame clones and misses some; the assay was immunoSEQ multiplex PCR. V and J calls and clone size come straight from that table; D and trimming were deduced from the DNA. The sample records 200,000 to 300,000 clones, around 86% being singletons. Material for sequencing was PBMCs or T cells enriched from blood (not recorded which). The sequence was obtained from a woman aged 45-60 years who had recovered from COVID-19.

Here the CDR3 reads CASSDLAGGKQFF. CDR3 bases: TGTGCCAGCAGTGACTTGGCCGGGGGTAAGCAGTTCTTC. The chain links TRBV6-4 to TRBJ2-1, with D perhaps TRBD2 (6 bases). V dropped 1 base and J dropped 11 bases, with 12 bases sitting between them. Per germline, CDR1 MRHNA and CDR2 SNTAGT. The CDR3 is 13 amino acids.